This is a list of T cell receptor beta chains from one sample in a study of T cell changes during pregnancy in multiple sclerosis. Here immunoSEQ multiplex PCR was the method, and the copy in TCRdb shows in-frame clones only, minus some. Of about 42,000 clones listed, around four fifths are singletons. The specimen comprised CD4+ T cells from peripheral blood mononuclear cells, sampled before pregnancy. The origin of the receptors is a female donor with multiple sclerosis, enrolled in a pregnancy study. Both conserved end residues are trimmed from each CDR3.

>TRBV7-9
ASSSAGTGGRSGYT
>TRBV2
ASSDTGGLVGYT
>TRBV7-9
ASSPIKGESVAEQY
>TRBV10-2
ASIAGPYNEQF
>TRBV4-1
ASSQDLGRSSGELF
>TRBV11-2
ASSFSTGANEKLF
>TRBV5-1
ASRETAGSYNEQF
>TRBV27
ASSLHPQDGYT
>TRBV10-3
AISESAGAGGGEQF
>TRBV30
AWKTGGIYGYT
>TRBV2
ASSGQTGGDSPLH
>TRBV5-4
ASSRDGGQEKSYT
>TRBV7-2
ASSLYTVLNTEAF
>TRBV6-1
ASSEPRDTDTQY
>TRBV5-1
ASSEQGAYGYT
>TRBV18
ASSPRPLASQPQH
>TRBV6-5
ASRLTGNQPQH